This TCR beta chain was captured in a study of cytomegalovirus exposure and HLA in healthy donors. Study overall: Assignment to the Caucasian-associated ancestry cluster applied to less than 85% of the approximately 400 genotyped donors. Study outcomes and limitations: Most of the TCR beta V segments (in an earlier analysis) were productive either about 87% or about 30% of the time. Researchers counted 164 TCR beta chains as cytomegalovirus-associated. Per published reports, the classifier diagnosed cytomegalovirus status with high specificity and sensitivity.

On this clone itself: The target antigen is unknown.

CDR1 MRHNA and CDR2 SNTAGT come from the germline V gene. V dropped 4 bases and J dropped 1 base, with 11 bases sitting between them. The CDR3 consists of 15 residues. Use of 60 Vbeta and 13 Jbeta primers characterized the PCR. Sequencing was performed with immunoSEQ multiplex PCR; in TCRdb, only in-frame clones are kept and a portion is missing. The table lists under 50,000 clones, 72% of them singletons. The receptor was derived from a man aged 25 to 40 in good health and CMV-seronegative. V usage is TRBV6-4 and J usage is TRBJ2-1; tentative D call: TRBD2 (5 bases). Sequenced: PBMCs. The CDR3 sequence: CASSAAGGSYNEQFF. CDR3 nucleotide sequence: TGTGCCAGCAGTGCGGCGGGTGGATCCTACAATGAGCAGTTCTTC.